The 8 T cell receptor beta chains in this list originate from one sample, sequenced in a study of T cells in localized non-small cell lung cancer (dated by TCRdb to between 2020 and 2021). The library was generated by the immunoSEQ multiplex PCR assay. Imported from immuneACCESS, the table was reduced by TCRdb to in-frame sequences with V and J called. These copies leave out some clones; in studies compared against another copy, an unresolved V gene accounts for under half, and the cause of the remainder is not known. This sample comprises 16,000 or so clones, around 89% of them detected only once. More than 3% of the sample is in the top ten clones. This specimen consisted of peripheral blood, obtained before any cancer treatment. The receptors shown here come from a male donor aged 60 or over with stage II squamous cell lung carcinoma.

This chain uses TRBV14 with TRBJ1-4; 8 positions agree with TRBD1. With V trimmed by 4 bases and J by 8 bases, 12 bases remained unmatched. Germline values: CDR1 SGHDN, CDR2 FVKESK. The length of the CDR3 is 16 residues. CDR3 region: CASSPFIGQGLEKLFF. CDR3 DNA sequence: TGTGCCAGCAGCCCTTTTATAGGACAGGGATTGGAAAAACTGTTTTTT.

This chain connects TRBV7-2 to TRBJ1-5; D perhaps matches TRBD1 (6 bases). Looked up from germline, CDR1 is SGHTA and CDR2 is FQGNSA. The CDR3 extends over 14 amino acids. The germline V and J ends were trimmed by 2 bases and 5 bases, with 10 bases remaining between them. The CDR3 sequence: CASSLRQEYQPQHF. The DNA of the CDR3 is TGTGCCAGCAGCTTACGACAGGAGTATCAGCCCCAGCATTTT.

This clone was observed a few times. The J gene is TRBJ1-5, the V gene TRBV19; tentatively, D is TRBD1 (5 bases). V was clipped by 4 bases and J by 0 bases, with 13 bases between them. CDR3 length equals 16 residues. Germline CDR1 is LNHDA and CDR2 is SQIVND (reference sequence). The chain's CDR3 is CASSNYLQDSNQPQHF. The DNA for the CDR3 is TGTGCCAGTAGTAATTACCTACAGGATAGCAATCAGCCCCAGCATTTT.

The V gene is TRBV4-2, the J gene TRBJ2-5; 15 bases align to TRBD2. The CDR3 runs 16 residues. Germline V lookup: CDR1 LGHNA, CDR2 YNFKEQ. With 0 bases clipped from V and 6 bases from J, the junction kept 2 bases outside the gene matches. In DNA, the CDR3 is TGTGCCAGCAGCCAAGATGGGACTAGCGGGAGGAAGACCCAGTACTTC. Translation gives CASSQDGTSGRKTQYF.

V gene TRBV6-6 combines with J gene TRBJ2-2; 8 nucleotides align to TRBD1. V lost 4 bases, J lost 3 bases, and 7 bases stayed unmatched. The CDR3 loop spans 16 amino acids. Germline-derived CDR1 and CDR2 are MNHNY and SVGAGI (reference sequence). In DNA form, the CDR3 reads TGTGCCAGCAGTTCCTCCCGACAGGGGTACACCGGGGAGCTGTTTTTT. Its protein product is CASSSSRQGYTGELFF.

The genes are TRBV19 and TRBJ2-7; TRBD2 aligns across 12 bases. Unmatched junction bases numbered 8, after V lost 5 bases and J lost 6 bases. From germline, CDR1 is LNHDA and CDR2 SQIVND (reference sequence). The CDR3 has 15 amino acids. CDR3 loop: CASSQLTSGRGEQYF. CDR3 bases: TGTGCCAGTAGTCAACTGACTAGCGGGAGAGGCGAGCAGTACTTC.

This chain uses TRBV29-1 with TRBJ2-5; 10 bases agree with TRBD1. The CDR3 loop spans 14 amino acids. Looked up from germline, CDR1 is SQVTM and CDR2 is ANQGSEA. V gave up 4 bases and J gave up 5 bases; unmatched junction bases: 7. CDR3 loop: CSVAVQTGGETQYF. The CDR3 DNA reads as TGCAGCGTTGCCGTTCAGACAGGGGGCGAGACCCAGTACTTC. Full variable domain (remainder filled in from reference TRBV29-1 and TRBJ2-5): SAVISQKPSRDICQRGTSLTIQCQVDSQVTMMFWYRQQPGQSLTLIATANQGSEATYESGFVIDKFPISRPNLTFSTLTVSNMSPEDSSIYLCSVAVQTGGETQYFGPGTRLLVL.

V and J are TRBV19 and TRBJ2-1; 10 positions agree with TRBD2. Germline V gives CDR1 LNHDA, CDR2 SQIVND (reference sequence). The CDR3 contains 15 residues. The V segment lost 5 bases and the J segment 13 bases; nucleotides outside the gene matches: 14. This CDR3 is CASSSRTSGRLRQFF. Written as DNA, the CDR3 is TGTGCCAGTAGTTCCCGGACTAGCGGACGTCTGAGACAGTTCTTC.